The 26 T cell receptor beta chains reported below all come from one sample, sequenced in a study of T cell changes during pregnancy in multiple sclerosis. Method: immunoSEQ multiplex PCR; TCRdb's copy keeps in-frame clones and lacks some. The data hold over 50,000 clones, with under 95% observed a single time. The source material was peripheral blood, sampled in the third trimester of pregnancy. Receptors were obtained from a female donor in good health, enrolled as a control in a pregnancy study.

This sequence joins TRBV27 and TRBJ1-5; D possibly corresponds to TRBD1 (6 bases). Germline V lookup: CDR1 MNHEY, CDR2 SMNVEV (reference sequence). This CDR3 contains 16 residues. V lost 5 bases, J lost 4 bases, and 18 bases lay in between. The CDR3: CASSPTGTPLNQPQHF. The CDR3 coding sequence is TGTGCCAGCAGTCCAACCGGGACACCCCTAAATCAGCCCCAGCATTTT.

The chain carries TRBV4-3 and TRBJ2-1; 7 bases fit TRBD1. The trim removed 4 bases at V and 8 bases at J, leaving 11 bases unmatched. CDR1 is LGHNA and CDR2 is YSLEER in the germline V gene. The CDR3 is 15 amino acids. The CDR3 coding sequence is TGCGCCAGCAGCCCAAACCCGACAGGGATCGATGAGCAGTTCTTC. Translated: CASSPNPTGIDEQFF.

The chain employs TRBV6-1 and TRBJ2-3; maybe TRBD1 (5 bases). V lost 1 base and J 2 bases, leaving 13 bases between the germline ends. In germline, CDR1 is MNHNS, CDR2 SASEGT. CDR3 size: 16 residues. The CDR3 nucleotides read TGTGCCAGCAGTGAAGAGCAGGGCAGGGTCACAGATACGCAGTATTTT. Translated, it gives CASSEEQGRVTDTQYF.

The chain carries TRBV5-6 and TRBJ2-5, with D possibly matching TRBD1 (6 bases). V lost 5 bases and J lost 4, with 15 bases in between. The germline CDR1 and CDR2 sequences are SGHDT and YYEEEE. The CDR3 is 14 amino acids. The CDR3 coding sequence is TGTGCCAGCAGGCAACAGGGTTTTCGAGAGACCCAGTACTTC. Protein: CASRQQGFRETQYF.

The table lists this clone with a count of one. The chain employs TRBV7-2 and TRBJ1-6; 9 nucleotides line up with TRBD1. Germline V gene sequence: CDR1 SGHTA, CDR2 FQGNSA. There are 18 residues in the CDR3. V shed 0 bases, J shed 0 bases, and the junction held 3 bases outside the gene matches. The CDR3 DNA reads as TGTGCCAGCAGCTTAGCCGGGACAGGGAGCTCCTATAATTCACCCCTCCACTTT. Its protein product is CASSLAGTGSSYNSPLHF.

The chain recombines TRBV13 with TRBJ2-3; 9 bases are a match to TRBD1. The germline gives CDR1 PRHDT, CDR2 FYEKMQ (reference sequence). This CDR3 comprises 16 residues. The V and J ends lost 3 bases and 3 bases, in that order; junction bases with no gene match: 7. The CDR3 is CASSFGTGGATDTQYF. The CDR3 DNA follows: TGTGCCAGCAGCTTCGGTACAGGGGGCGCGACAGATACGCAGTATTTT.

The chain carries TRBV7-3 and TRBJ1-1; D is unresolved. From germline, CDR1 is SGHTA and CDR2 FQGTGA. This CDR3 comprises 14 residues. V was pared by 4 bases and J by 1 base, with 10 bases between. The CDR3 loop is CASSSRSGNTEAFF. In DNA, the CDR3 is TGTGCCAGCAGCTCCCGTTCCGGGAACACTGAAGCTTTCTTT.

The rearrangement joins TRBV4-1 to TRBJ1-6; TRBD1 matches 10 bases. V was pared by 0 bases and J by 8 bases, with 4 bases of the junction left unmatched. The CDR3 totals 16 residues. Germline CDR1 is MGHRA and CDR2 is YSYEKL. The CDR3 loop is CASSQDGTGVYSPLHF. CDR3 nucleotides: TGCGCCAGCAGCCAAGATGGGACAGGGGTTTATTCACCCCTCCACTTT.

V gene TRBV19 combines with J gene TRBJ1-2, with D unresolved. V was cut by 1 base and J by 6 bases, with 15 bases left in between. The CDR3 loop spans 15 amino acids. The germline V gene has CDR1 LNHDA and CDR2 SQIVND (reference sequence). The CDR3 DNA follows: TGTGCCAGTAGTATAGTGGAGAGTCCTCCGGATGGCTACACCTTC. This translates into CASSIVESPPDGYTF.

This chain links TRBV27 with TRBJ2-2; 7 bases match TRBD1. The CDR3 loop spans 12 amino acids. Trimming cost V 8 bases and J 7 bases; bases outside gene matches: 4. The germline gives CDR1 MNHEY, CDR2 SMNVEV (reference sequence). CDR3 sequence: CASYDRDGELFF. CDR3 sequence (DNA): TGTGCCAGCTACGACAGGGACGGGGAGCTGTTTTTT.

The chain links TRBV10-3 to TRBJ1-5; 7 bases map to TRBD1. V lost 8 bases and J lost 4; bases outside the gene matches: 5. CDR1 and CDR2 (germline): ENHRY, SYGVKD. The CDR3 has 13 amino acids. The CDR3 region is CAIRQGLNQPQHF. CDR3 nucleotide sequence: TGTGCCATCCGACAGGGATTGAATCAGCCCCAGCATTTT.

The gene calls are TRBV6-6 and TRBJ2-1, with a tentative D call TRBD2 (6 bases). This CDR3 contains 15 residues. V shed 2 bases and J shed 5 bases, with 13 bases lying between them. Germline V gene sequence: CDR1 MNHNY, CDR2 SVGAGI (reference sequence). CDR3 in amino acids: CASSYGGSGDNEQFF. CDR3 DNA: TGTGCCAGCAGTTACGGGGGGTCGGGGGACAATGAGCAGTTCTTC.

This clone was picked up a small number of times. The rearrangement uses TRBV7-3 and TRBJ2-7; TRBD2 matches at 8 bases. Germline CDR1 is SGHTA and CDR2 is FQGTGA. Germline trimming cut 4 bases from V and 6 bases from J; bases unmatched to any gene: 11. CDR3 length: 15 residues. In nucleotides, the CDR3 is TGTGCCAGCAGCTCCTACGGGGGGGGCTTGGCCGAGCAGTACTTC. It is translated as CASSSYGGGLAEQYF.

V usage is TRBV5-1 and J usage is TRBJ1-2; tentatively, D is TRBD1 (5 bases). V dropped 1 base and J dropped 2 bases, with 12 bases sitting between them. The CDR3 spans 15 residues. Germline CDR1 SGHRS, CDR2 YFSETQ. CDR3 coding DNA: TGCGCCAGCAGCTTGAATGGGGGGGGGAACTATGGCTACACCTTC. As protein: CASSLNGGGNYGYTF.

The gene calls are TRBV18 and TRBJ2-1, with D perhaps TRBD2 (6 bases). This CDR3 spans 15 amino acids. Trimming took off 2 bases at V and 6 bases at J, with 14 bases between the two ends. The germline gives CDR1 KGHSH, CDR2 LQKENI. The CDR3 DNA follows: TGTGCCAGCTCACCAGGCCTCGGAGGGCCCAATGAGCAGTTCTTC. As protein: CASSPGLGGPNEQFF.

The chain has TRBV4-1 and TRBJ1-2, with D perhaps TRBD1 (6 bases). Trimming removed 0 bases at V and 5 bases at J, with 13 bases between. The CDR3 runs 15 residues. The germline CDR1 and CDR2 sequences are MGHRA and YSYEKL. CDR3 nucleotides: TGCGCCAGCAGCCAAGAAACAGGGCCTGGGTATGGCTACACCTTC. Protein product: CASSQETGPGYGYTF.

The chain links TRBV4-3 to TRBJ2-3, with a weak D call TRBD2 (5 bases). The V gene lost 2 bases and the J gene lost 3 bases, with 9 bases spanning the gap. The CDR3 extends over 14 amino acids. Per the germline V gene, CDR1 is LGHNA and CDR2 is YSLEER. The CDR3 DNA is TGCGCCAGCAGCCAAATTGGGAGTACAGATACGCAGTATTTT. Translating it yields CASSQIGSTDTQYF.

This sequence joins TRBV4-3 and TRBJ1-1; possibly TRBD1 for D (5 bases). The CDR3 is made up of 16 amino acids. The germline V gene has CDR1 LGHNA and CDR2 YSLEER. The germline V and J ends were trimmed by 0 bases and 5 bases, with 16 bases remaining between them. The CDR3: CASSQDFWTPGTEAFF. CDR3 nucleotides: TGCGCCAGCAGCCAAGATTTTTGGACCCCAGGGACTGAAGCTTTCTTT.

This chain links TRBV11-2 with TRBJ2-7; D not certain. The germline CDR1 and CDR2 sequences are SGHAT and FQNNGV. V lost 1 base and J lost 8, with 15 bases in between. There are 14 residues in the CDR3. The CDR3 DNA follows: TGTGCCAGCAGCTTAGCCCGAGGAGTCTTGAAGCAGTACTTC. Translated: CASSLARGVLKQYF.

This clone was seen more than once but under ten times. J is TRBJ1-1 and V is TRBV4-2, with TRBD1 identical over 7 bases. Trimming took 1 base from V and 3 from J; bases not matched to a gene: 5. This CDR3 is 15 amino acids long. CDR1 is LGHNA, CDR2 YNFKEQ, per germline. Here the CDR3 reads CASSQGGGRDTEAFF. The CDR3 DNA sequence: TGTGCCAGCAGCCAAGGAGGGGGCAGGGACACTGAAGCTTTCTTT.

The J gene is TRBJ1-5, the V gene TRBV4-1; tentative D call: TRBD1 (5 bases). The CDR3 runs to 14 residues. Germline assignment: CDR1 MGHRA and CDR2 YSYEKL. Deletions cut 5 bases from V and 3 bases from J, with 11 bases between. CDR3: CASSSGTPNQPQHF. CDR3 bases: TGCGCCAGCAGCTCGGGGACTCCCAATCAGCCCCAGCATTTT.

V is TRBV5-4 and J is TRBJ2-7; 9 bases agree with TRBD1. CDR1 is SGHNT, CDR2 YYREEE, per germline (reference sequence). V lost 4 bases to trimming and J lost 6 bases; unmatched junction nucleotides: 8. The CDR3 is made up of 14 amino acids. The CDR3 nucleotides read TGTGCCAGCAGCCCCACCGGGACAGGGTCCGAGCAGTACTTC. It specifies CASSPTGTGSEQYF. Full variable domain (rest looked up from reference TRBV5-4 and TRBJ2-7): ETGVTQSPTHLIKTRGQQVTLRCSSQSGHNTVSWYQQALGQGPQFIFQYYREEENGRGNFPPRFSGLQFPNYSSELNVNALELDDSALYLCASSPTGTGSEQYFGPGTRLTVT.

The chain recombines TRBV6-5 with TRBJ2-2; TRBD1 is a possible D gene (6 bases). The V end lost 0 bases, the J end lost 5 bases, and 7 bases lay between the germline ends. In germline, CDR1 is MNHEY, CDR2 SVGAGI. This CDR3 has 14 amino acids. The DNA of the CDR3 is TGTGCCAGCAGTTACTCGCAGGGGACCGGGGAGCTGTTTTTT. Translating gives CASSYSQGTGELFF.

The chain combines TRBV7-2 with TRBJ1-5; tentative D call: TRBD1 (5 bases). The CDR3 runs to 15 residues. Germline CDR1 and CDR2: SGHTA and FQGNSA. The ends were cut back, 1 base at V and 0 bases at J, with 7 bases in the middle. The chain's CDR3 is CASSLGGSSNQPQHF. CDR3 DNA: TGTGCCAGCAGCTTAGGGGGCAGTAGCAATCAGCCCCAGCATTTT.

The rearrangement uses TRBV28 and TRBJ1-6, with D possibly matching TRBD1 (6 bases). The CDR3 consists of 12 residues. In germline, CDR1 is MDHEN, CDR2 SYDVKM. Trimming cost V 8 bases and J 17 bases, with 19 bases left between them. As DNA, the CDR3 is TGTGCCAGCGCACTGGGGGGGCTCGGAGTCCACTTT. This codes for CASALGGLGVHF.

The chain links TRBV7-3 to TRBJ1-2, with 7 bases lining up with TRBD1. The length of the CDR3 is 15 residues. Losses at the gene ends were 5 bases for V and 5 bases for J; bases not matched to a gene: 11. Looked up from germline, CDR1 is SGHTA and CDR2 is FQGTGA. The CDR3 spells CASSPGGVGGYGYTF. The CDR3 nucleotides read TGTGCCAGCAGCCCAGGGGGTGTCGGGGGATATGGCTACACCTTC.